This section outlines one T cell receptor (beta chain) sequence together with its context. Its antigen is currently unknown. The CDR3 consists of 15 residues. From germline, CDR1 is MNHEY and CDR2 SMNVEV (reference sequence). Deletions cut 7 bases from V and 5 bases from J, with 18 bases between. The record originates from a study of cytomegalovirus exposure and HLA in healthy donors. The wider study: Drawn from HLA-typed donors, about 82 million unique TCRs were held in an early data release.

Healthy donors of bone marrow made up the group. Study-wide results and limits: It was confirmed in vitro that a few of the CMV-associated chains were specific for CMV antigens. When analyzed later, a missense DCLRE1C variant was found to be linked to TCR beta V- and J-gene trimming.

Use of 60 Vbeta and 13 Jbeta primers characterized the PCR. Assay used: immunoSEQ multiplex PCR; TCRdb lists only in-frame clones, some missing. The table lists 40,000 or so clones. The origin of this receptor is a man aged 30 to 39 in good health and CMV-seronegative. Sequences were obtained from PBMCs. The V call is TRBV27, the J call TRBJ2-1, with a possible D match to TRBD2 (6 bases). In DNA, the CDR3 is TGTGCCAGCACCTTGGGGCCTAGCGAAGACAATGAGCAGTTCTTC. Translated, it gives CASTLGPSEDNEQFF.